These 21 T cell receptor beta chains share one sample of origin, sequenced in a study of cytomegalovirus exposure and HLA in healthy donors. The PCR employed 60 Vbeta primers together with 13 Jbeta primers. Sequencing used immunoSEQ multiplex PCR; TCRdb keeps in-frame clones, though not all of them. The sample includes 200,000 or so clones, around 77% seen only once; the top ten take about 2.7%. The sequencing sample was made of PBMCs. Source of these receptors: a young woman in good health and CMV-seronegative.

The V call is TRBV6-5, the J call TRBJ1-5; 10 bases map to TRBD1. There are 14 residues in the CDR3. CDR1 and CDR2 (germline): MNHEY, SVGAGI. V was pared by 1 base and J by 6 bases, with 0 bases of the junction left unmatched. The CDR3 DNA sequence: TGTGCCAGCAGTTACTGGGACAGGGGTCAGCCCCAGCATTTT. Translation: CASSYWDRGQPQHF.

This sequence joins TRBV10-1 and TRBJ2-7; a possible D gene is TRBD1 (6 bases). The length of the CDR3 is 13 residues. Trimming removed 6 bases at V and 3 bases at J, with 12 bases between. Germline lookup yields CDR1 WNHNN and CDR2 SYGVQD (reference sequence). CDR3 DNA sequence: TGCGCCAGCAGCCCCCTGGACAGCTACGAGCAGTACTTC. Amino acid sequence: CASSPLDSYEQYF.

The V and J genes are TRBV6-5 and TRBJ2-5, with D tentatively TRBD1 (6 bases). This CDR3 has 15 amino acids. Per the germline V gene, CDR1 is MNHEY and CDR2 is SVGAGI. Trimming stripped 0 bases from V and 5 bases from J, with 13 bases between. The CDR3 DNA follows: TGTGCCAGCAGTTACTCCGTTGGGGGCGGGGAGACCCAGTACTTC. This encodes CASSYSVGGGETQYF.

This chain connects TRBV18 to TRBJ2-7, with D perhaps matching TRBD2 (5 bases). V was pared by 4 bases and J by 6 bases, with 10 bases between. CDR1 is KGHSH and CDR2 is LQKENI in the germline V gene. The CDR3 has 12 residues. The CDR3 DNA sequence: TGTGCCAGCTCACATGGACTTACCGAGCAGTACTTC. Translated: CASSHGLTEQYF.

Details on this clone: This same CDR3 is encoded by further DNA sequences in the sample. J is TRBJ1-1 and V is TRBV5-1; D might be TRBD1 (5 bases). V lost 4 bases, J lost 2 bases, and 9 bases lay in between. In germline, CDR1 is SGHRS, CDR2 YFSETQ. This CDR3 has 13 amino acids. The CDR3 region has the DNA TGCGCCAGCAGCGATCAGGGAAACACTGAAGCTTTCTTT. It codes for CASSDQGNTEAFF.

The table lists this clone with a count of one. The V gene is TRBV5-1, the J gene TRBJ2-1, with D tentatively TRBD2 (6 bases). The CDR3 has 14 amino acids. The V end was cut by 0 bases, the J end by 7 bases, with 11 bases between. Per the germline V gene, CDR1 is SGHRS and CDR2 is YFSETQ. The CDR3 sequence is CASSLGGEKNEQFF. Written as DNA, the CDR3 is TGCGCCAGCAGCTTGGGGGGGGAAAAAAATGAGCAGTTCTTC.

A word on this clone: The CDR3 ends on some other residue instead of the conserved phenylalanine or tryptophan, so this is likely a read error. The genes are TRBV7-6 and TRBJ1-1, with D unclear. CDR1 is SGHVS, CDR2 FNYEAQ, per germline. The CDR3 covers 13 residues. Trimming took off 5 bases at V and 1 base at J, with 8 bases between the two ends. CDR3 coding DNA: TGTGCCAGCAGCCGAGGGCCGAACACTGAAGCTTTCTCT. It specifies CASSRGPNTEAFS.

V is TRBV30 and J is TRBJ1-2; 7 positions agree with TRBD1. V trimming: 5 bases; J trimming: 7 bases; junction bases outside the gene matches: 4. This CDR3 has 11 amino acids. Per germline, CDR1 GTSNPN and CDR2 SVGIG (reference sequence). The CDR3 loop is CAWDRVRGYTF. CDR3 DNA: TGTGCCTGGGACAGGGTCCGTGGCTACACCTTC. Together with reference TRBV30 and TRBJ1-2, the CDR3 gives the full variable domain: SQTIHQWPATLVQPVGSPLSLECTVEGTSNPNLYWYRQAAGRGLQLLFYSVGIGQISSEVPQNLSASRPQDRQFILSSKKLLLSDSGFYLCAWDRVRGYTFGSGTRLTVV.

V gene TRBV5-1 combines with J gene TRBJ2-1, with 8 bases fitting TRBD2. J was trimmed by 14 bases and V by 0 bases; bases with no gene match: 13. This CDR3 contains 15 residues. Germline values: CDR1 SGHRS, CDR2 YFSETQ. DNA for the CDR3: TGCGCCAGCAGCTTGGCCGGGGGGTCTACGCGGGGGGAGTTCTTC. Residues: CASSLAGGSTRGEFF.

This rearrangement joins TRBV27 to TRBJ2-1; 7 bases line up with TRBD2. CDR3 length: 16 residues. V dropped 4 bases and J dropped 0; count of bases not matched to a gene: 6. Germline V gene data show CDR1 as MNHEY and CDR2 as SMNVEV (reference sequence). CDR3 sequence: CASSSKAGSSYNEQFF. The DNA of the CDR3 is TGTGCCAGCAGTTCCAAAGCGGGGAGCTCCTACAATGAGCAGTTCTTC.

The V and J genes are TRBV18 and TRBJ2-7, with D perhaps TRBD2 (6 bases). The germline CDR1 and CDR2 sequences are KGHSH and LQKENI. V was trimmed by 2 bases and J by 1 base, leaving 12 bases between them. CDR3 size: 15 residues. The CDR3 region has the DNA TGTGCCAGCTCACCATTTCGGGACTTGTCCTACGAGCAGTACTTC. It encodes CASSPFRDLSYEQYF.

This chain uses TRBV7-2 with TRBJ2-3, with 13 bases fitting TRBD2. The CDR3 is made up of 17 amino acids. CDR1 and CDR2 (germline): SGHTA, FQGNSA. V gave up 5 bases and J gave up 0 bases; unmatched junction bases: 5. Written as DNA, the CDR3 is TGTGCCAGCAGCCCTGGACTAGCGGGGGCTAGCACAGATACGCAGTATTTT. Encoded protein: CASSPGLAGASTDTQYF.

This clone showed up just a few times. The chain is built from TRBV11-1 and TRBJ2-7; D might be TRBD1 (5 bases). Germline V gene data show CDR1 as SGHAT and CDR2 as FQDESV (reference sequence). The CDR3 has 13 amino acids. The V end lost 4 bases, the J end lost 3 bases, and 10 bases lay between the germline ends. The CDR3 region is CASSWGLNYEQYF. For the CDR3, the DNA is TGTGCCAGCAGCTGGGGCCTTAACTACGAGCAGTACTTC.

CDR3 DNA: TGTGCCAGCAGCTTAAGATGGGGAGGGCCCCAGCATTTT. Translated, it gives CASSLRWGGPQHF. V and J are TRBV7-8 and TRBJ1-5; D is ambiguous. The V gene lost 2 bases and the J gene lost 9 bases, with 11 bases spanning the gap. Looked up from germline, CDR1 is SGHVS and CDR2 is FQNEAQ. The CDR3 has 13 residues.

The chain links TRBV9 to TRBJ1-1, with D unclear. The V gene's germline CDR1 is SGDLS and CDR2 YYNGEE. Trimming pared 0 bases from V and 5 bases from J, leaving 8 bases between. CDR3 length equals 13 residues. The CDR3 spells CASSVATGTEAFF. The CDR3 region has the DNA TGTGCCAGCAGCGTAGCTACGGGGACTGAAGCTTTCTTT.

The chain links TRBV27 to TRBJ2-2, with no clear D. Germline assignment: CDR1 MNHEY and CDR2 SMNVEV (reference sequence). This CDR3 spans 17 amino acids. Deletions cut 2 bases from V and 0 bases from J, with 13 bases between. CDR3 nucleotide sequence: TGTGCCAGCAGTTTAAGATGGGCAGCCCCGAACACCGGGGAGCTGTTTTTT. This codes for CASSLRWAAPNTGELFF.

The rearrangement uses TRBV27 and TRBJ2-7; unclear D gene. The germline V and J ends were trimmed by 0 bases and 7 bases, with 10 bases remaining between them. This CDR3 contains 13 residues. CDR1 and CDR2 from the germline V gene are MNHEY and SMNVEV (reference sequence). The CDR3 region has the DNA TGTGCCAGCAGTTTATCGCGCGATACGGAGCAGTACTTC. Amino acids: CASSLSRDTEQYF.

The genes are TRBV29-1 and TRBJ2-3; the D gene is possibly TRBD2 (6 bases). The CDR3 runs to 14 residues. The germline CDR1 and CDR2 sequences are SQVTM and ANQGSEA. Trimming shortened V by 4 bases and J by 5 bases, and 16 bases separated the two germline ends. In DNA, the CDR3 is TGCAGCGTTGTGTCTAGCGTGGAGAAAGATACGCAGTATTTT. This sequence encodes CSVVSSVEKDTQYF.

This chain links TRBV9 with TRBJ1-2, with TRBD1 identical over 7 bases. The CDR3 loop spans 14 amino acids. The germline V gene has CDR1 SGDLS and CDR2 YYNGEE. With 4 bases clipped from V and 8 bases from J, the junction kept 11 bases outside the gene matches. CDR3 bases: TGTGCCAGCAGCCAACGGACAGGCGTACGGGGCTACACCTTC. Protein product: CASSQRTGVRGYTF.

This clone was detected only once. The V and J genes are TRBV19 and TRBJ2-1, with D maybe TRBD2 (5 bases). V lost 2 bases and J lost 0, with 11 bases in between. The CDR3 is 16 amino acids. The germline V gene encodes CDR1 LNHDA and CDR2 SQIVND (reference sequence). The CDR3 reads CASSIIGENSYNEQFF. CDR3 in DNA: TGTGCCAGTAGTATAATCGGGGAGAACTCCTACAATGAGCAGTTCTTC.

This chain links TRBV2 with TRBJ1-2, with 10 positions matching TRBD1. From germline, CDR1 is SNHLY and CDR2 FYNNEI. The CDR3 extends over 14 amino acids. The J segment lost 11 bases and the V segment lost 2 bases, leaving 8 bases of the junction unmatched. CDR3 protein: CASSEWGQGPGYTF. The CDR3 DNA reads as TGTGCCAGCAGTGAATGGGGACAGGGGCCAGGTTACACCTTC.